This T cell receptor (beta chain) was sequenced in a study of control samples from healthy donors and cancer patients. The assay was immunoSEQ multiplex PCR, and TCRdb's table has in-frame clones only and misses some. The sample contains under 200,000 clones, roughly nine tenths of which appear only once. Looked up from germline, CDR1 is SGDLS and CDR2 is YYNGEE. The CDR3 sequence is 13 residues long. V dropped 0 bases and J dropped 6 bases, with 10 bases sitting between them. The sample consisted of blood. This rearrangement joins TRBV9 to TRBJ2-7; D uncertain. The receptor was derived from a woman under 40 in good health. The CDR3 here is CASSVGVSREQYF. The CDR3 DNA follows: TGTGCCAGCAGCGTAGGGGTTAGTCGCGAGCAGTACTTC.